The clone carrying this T cell receptor (beta chain) was detected a few times. What it binds is not known. The source of the sample is a study of CD8 T cells in ankylosing spondylitis. Study conclusions and caveats: Blood from ankylosing spondylitis patients appeared to carry a characteristic roughly eight-variant TCR beta motif. Disease-linked clones reportedly concentrated significantly in matched ankylosing spondylitis synovial fluid.

Each CDR3 protein gets one entry after TCRdb re-called the 5' RACE reads with MiXCR. Of about 800,000 distinct CDR3 sequences listed, roughly 12% were seen once; the top ten hold about 0.5%. The CDR3 covers 16 residues. Germline V CDR1 and CDR2: SGHRS, YFSETQ. Deletions cut 6 bases from V and 4 bases from J, with 22 bases between. Sequencing was performed on blood, either unsorted or a sorted T cell fraction (not recorded which). The chain recombines TRBV5-1 with TRBJ2-5; tentatively, D is TRBD1 (7 bases). This receptor was taken from a male donor with ankylosing spondylitis. The CDR3 reads CASTPVTSRGVETQYF. CDR3 sequence (DNA): TGCGCCAGCACCCCCGTAACTAGCAGGGGGGTAGAGACCCAGTACTTC.